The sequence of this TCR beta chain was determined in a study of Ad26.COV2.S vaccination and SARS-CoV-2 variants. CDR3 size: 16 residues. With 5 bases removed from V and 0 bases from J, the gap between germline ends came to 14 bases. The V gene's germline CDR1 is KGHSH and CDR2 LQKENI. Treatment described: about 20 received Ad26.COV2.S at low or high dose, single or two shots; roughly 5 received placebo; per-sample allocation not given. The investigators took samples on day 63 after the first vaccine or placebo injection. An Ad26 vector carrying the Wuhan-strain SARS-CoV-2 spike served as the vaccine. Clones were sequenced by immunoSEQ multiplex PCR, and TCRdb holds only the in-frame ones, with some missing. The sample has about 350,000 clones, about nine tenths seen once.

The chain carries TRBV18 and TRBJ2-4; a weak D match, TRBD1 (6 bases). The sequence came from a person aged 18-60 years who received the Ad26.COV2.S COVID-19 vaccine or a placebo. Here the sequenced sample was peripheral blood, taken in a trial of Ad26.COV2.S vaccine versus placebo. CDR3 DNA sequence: TGTGCCAGCTCAATGGCGACAGGAATAGCCAAAAACATTCAGTACTTC. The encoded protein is CASSMATGIAKNIQYF.